The 31 T cell receptor beta chains below come from one sample, sequenced in a study of T cell responses to AZD1222 COVID-19 vaccine. The repertoire was sequenced with immunoSEQ multiplex PCR; TCRdb's copy has only in-frame clones and lacks some. The sample yields approximately 210,000 clones, roughly nine tenths seen once. The specimen comprised peripheral blood, sampled 28 days after the second AZD1222 dose. The receptor set was obtained from an adult who received the AZD1222 COVID-19 vaccine.

The genes are TRBV9 and TRBJ2-7; D gene uncertain. The germline CDR1 and CDR2 sequences are SGDLS and YYNGEE. The V end was cut by 0 bases, the J end by 0 bases, with 4 bases between. The CDR3 length is 13 residues. CDR3 in amino acids: CASSVGSSYEQYF. In nucleotides, the CDR3 is TGTGCCAGCAGCGTAGGGAGCTCCTACGAGCAGTACTTC.

J is TRBJ2-1 and V is TRBV3-1 (or the pseudogene TRBV3-2); TRBD2 matches 10 bases. Germline V gene data show CDR1 as LGHDT and CDR2 as YNNKEL (reference sequence). Trimming at V came to 3 bases and at J to 12 bases, leaving 8 bases not matched to a gene. The CDR3 has 14 residues. CDR3 amino acids: CASSQELAGLTQFF. The CDR3 coding sequence is TGTGCCAGCAGCCAGGAACTAGCGGGACTAACGCAGTTCTTC.

This chain links TRBV6-5 with TRBJ1-2; 7 nucleotides align to TRBD1. Unmatched junction bases numbered 3, after V lost 5 bases and J lost 3 bases. CDR3 size: 13 residues. Looked up from germline, CDR1 is MNHEY and CDR2 is SVGAGI. CDR3 nucleotide sequence: TGTGCCAGCAGTCTTGACAGGGACTATGGCTACACCTTC. Residues: CASSLDRDYGYTF.

The chain's CDR3 is CASSYSGPTNTEAFF. CDR3 sequence (DNA): TGTGCCAGCAGTTACTCGGGACCCACGAACACTGAAGCTTTCTTT. This chain links TRBV6-5 with TRBJ1-1, with TRBD1 as a possible D gene (5 bases). The CDR3 loop spans 15 amino acids. V was cut by 0 bases and J by 1 base, with 9 bases left in between. Per the germline V gene, CDR1 is MNHEY and CDR2 is SVGAGI.

The J gene is TRBJ1-1, the V gene TRBV4-2, with D perhaps TRBD1 (5 bases). Germline values: CDR1 LGHNA, CDR2 YNFKEQ. Trimming shortened V by 3 bases and J by 1 base, and 9 bases separated the two germline ends. The length of the CDR3 is 14 residues. CDR3 amino acids: CASSHGTENTEAFF. CDR3 nucleotides: TGTGCCAGCAGCCACGGGACGGAGAACACTGAAGCTTTCTTT.

This chain uses TRBV27 with TRBJ2-3; 14 bases align to TRBD2. Trimming removed 2 bases from V and 8 bases from J; junction bases left unmatched: 0. This CDR3 has 14 residues. Germline V lookup: CDR1 MNHEY, CDR2 SMNVEV (reference sequence). This chain's CDR3 is CASSLGTSGSTQYF. The CDR3 nucleotides read TGTGCCAGCAGTTTAGGGACTAGCGGGAGTACGCAGTATTTT.

This chain links TRBV27 with TRBJ2-1; 14 positions agree with TRBD2. The junction had 11 bases not matched to a gene; V was cut back by 4 bases and J by 6 bases. This CDR3 spans 18 amino acids. The germline V gene encodes CDR1 MNHEY and CDR2 SMNVEV (reference sequence). The CDR3 DNA is TGTGCCAGCAGTTCAGTCCCGGGACTAGCGGGAGAAGGCAATGAGCAGTTCTTC. Protein sequence: CASSSVPGLAGEGNEQFF.

The chain combines TRBV5-8 with TRBJ2-7; D uncertain. Germline V CDR1 and CDR2: SGHTS, YDEGEE. The CDR3 totals 14 residues. The V end lost 0 bases, the J end lost 1 base, and 8 bases lay between the germline ends. The CDR3 nucleotides read TGTGCCAGCAGCTTGGCCAGTAAATCCTACGAGCAGTACTTC. Translating gives CASSLASKSYEQYF. Supplemented by reference TRBV5-8 and TRBJ2-7, the full variable domain reads EAGVTQSPTHLIKTRGQQATLRCSPISGHTSVYWYQQALGLGLQFLLWYDEGEERNRGNFPPRFSGRQFPNYSSELNVNALELEDSALYLCASSLASKSYEQYFGPGTRLTVT.

This sequence joins TRBV6-2 or TRBV6-3 and TRBJ1-6; D uncertain. Germline V gene lookup returns CDR1 MNHEY and CDR2 SVGEGT. The CDR3 has 14 amino acids. Deletions cut 6 bases from V and 7 bases from J, with 13 bases between. The CDR3 nucleotides are TGTGCCAGCAGCCCAGGTTCTCGGAATTCACCCCTCCACTTT. It is translated as CASSPGSRNSPLHF.

V gene TRBV30 combines with J gene TRBJ1-1, with D maybe TRBD1 (6 bases). CDR3 size: 13 residues. CDR1 is GTSNPN, CDR2 SVGIG, per germline (reference sequence). The germline V and J ends were trimmed by 4 bases and 6 bases, with 15 bases remaining between them. CDR3 DNA: TGTGCCTGGATTACAGGGAGATTCGCTGAAGCTTTCTTT. The encoded protein is CAWITGRFAEAFF. The complete variable domain, with remaining parts taken from reference TRBV30 and TRBJ1-1, reads SQTIHQWPATLVQPVGSPLSLECTVEGTSNPNLYWYRQAAGRGLQLLFYSVGIGQISSEVPQNLSASRPQDRQFILSSKKLLLSDSGFYLCAWITGRFAEAFFGQGTRLTVV.

The V call is TRBV6-5, the J call TRBJ1-2; TRBD1 is a possible D gene (6 bases). V was pared by 5 bases and J by 6 bases, with 16 bases between. This CDR3 region has 14 residues. The germline gives CDR1 MNHEY, CDR2 SVGAGI. Here the CDR3 reads CASSLGSGADGYTF. In DNA, the CDR3 is TGTGCCAGCAGTCTTGGCTCAGGGGCGGATGGCTACACCTTC.

The CDR3 sequence: CASSQEGDRLYGYTF. Here the CDR3 DNA reads TGCGCCAGCAGCCAAGAAGGGGACAGACTCTATGGCTACACCTTC. This rearrangement joins TRBV4-1 to TRBJ1-2; the match to TRBD1 covers 7 bases. CDR1 and CDR2 (germline): MGHRA, YSYEKL. With 0 bases clipped from V and 4 bases from J, the junction kept 5 bases outside the gene matches. The CDR3 loop spans 15 amino acids.

This chain joins TRBV7-2 and TRBJ1-1; D might be TRBD1 (5 bases). Germline lookup yields CDR1 SGHTA and CDR2 FQGNSA. V gave up 2 bases and J gave up 6 bases, with 10 bases separating them. The CDR3 is 13 amino acids. The DNA for the CDR3 is TGTGCCAGCAGCTTAAATTTGGGGGCTGAAGCTTTCTTT. It translates to CASSLNLGAEAFF. The full variable domain, with the rest looked up from reference TRBV7-2 and TRBJ1-1, is GAGVSQSPSNKVTEKGKDVELRCDPISGHTALYWYRQSLGQGLEFLIYFQGNSAPDKSGLPSDRFSAERTGGSVSTLTIQRTQQEDSAVYLCASSLNLGAEAFFGQGTRLTVV.

This clone was found a few times. The gene calls are TRBV7-3 and TRBJ2-1, with D hard to call. This CDR3 spans 15 amino acids. Germline V lookup: CDR1 SGHTA, CDR2 FQGTGA. V lost 3 bases and J lost 7, with 16 bases in between. CDR3 in amino acids: CASSFTPRGLNEQFF. CDR3 in DNA: TGTGCCAGCAGCTTCACCCCCCGTGGGTTGAATGAGCAGTTCTTC.

The chain links TRBV6-4 to TRBJ2-1; 8 bases match TRBD1. This CDR3 region has 15 residues. The J segment lost 4 bases and the V segment lost 6 bases, leaving 8 bases of the junction unmatched. Germline CDR1 MRHNA, CDR2 SNTAGT. The CDR3 sequence: CASRNRDRWYNEQFF. The CDR3 DNA reads as TGTGCCAGCAGGAACCGGGACAGGTGGTACAATGAGCAGTTCTTC.

The genes are TRBV9 and TRBJ1-1, with 7 bases that match TRBD1. The trim removed 5 bases at V and 9 bases at J, leaving 10 bases unmatched. Germline assignment: CDR1 SGDLS and CDR2 YYNGEE. This CDR3 region has 13 residues. The CDR3 DNA reads TGTGCCAGCAGTGAAGTGGGACAGAAGAAAGCTTTCTTT. Translating gives CASSEVGQKKAFF.

CDR3 in amino acids: CASSLLAGGGTQYF. In DNA form, the CDR3 reads TGTGCCAGCAGTTTGCTAGCGGGAGGGGGGACGCAGTATTTT. The chain employs TRBV27 and TRBJ2-3; 12 nucleotides match TRBD2. This CDR3 is 14 amino acids long. Germline loops: CDR1 MNHEY, CDR2 SMNVEV (reference sequence). V gave up 3 bases and J gave up 9 bases; unmatched junction bases: 4.

The table lists this clone with a few counts. The chain has TRBV27 and TRBJ1-4; TRBD1 aligns across 7 bases. The CDR3 covers 15 residues. The ends lost 7 bases at V and 7 bases at J; junction bases unmatched: 12. Germline V CDR1 and CDR2: MNHEY, SMNVEV (reference sequence). CDR3 in amino acids: CASTYTGVFGEKLFF. In nucleotides, the CDR3 is TGTGCCAGCACCTATACAGGGGTATTCGGTGAAAAACTGTTTTTT.

This clone has a single count. This chain joins TRBV6-5 and TRBJ2-5; maybe TRBD2 (5 bases). The CDR3 loop spans 16 amino acids. From germline, CDR1 is MNHEY and CDR2 SVGAGI. Trimming left V 0 bases short and J 1 base short, with 12 bases between. The CDR3 loop is CASSYSSRGTQETQYF. Here the CDR3 DNA reads TGTGCCAGCAGTTACTCGAGTCGGGGAACCCAAGAGACCCAGTACTTC.

The chain links TRBV4-1 to TRBJ2-4; maybe TRBD1 (5 bases). V dropped 0 bases and J dropped 0 bases, with 12 bases sitting between them. CDR1 and CDR2 from the germline V gene are MGHRA and YSYEKL. The CDR3 is made up of 17 amino acids. CDR3 bases: TGCGCCAGCAGCCAAGATCAGGGCACTCTAGCCAAAAACATTCAGTACTTC. It encodes CASSQDQGTLAKNIQYF.

The rearrangement joins TRBV24-1 to TRBJ2-2; 9 nucleotides line up with TRBD1. Germline CDR1 KGHDR, CDR2 SFDVKD. The ends lost 3 bases at V and 3 bases at J; junction bases unmatched: 4. The CDR3 contains 16 residues. The CDR3 coding sequence is TGTGCCACCAGTGATACCGGGACAGGGTACACCGGGGAGCTGTTTTTT. Translation gives CATSDTGTGYTGELFF.

V usage is TRBV7-6 and J usage is TRBJ2-2, with D tentatively TRBD1 (7 bases). With 5 bases removed from V and 7 bases from J, the gap between germline ends came to 20 bases. CDR1 is SGHVS and CDR2 is FNYEAQ in the germline V gene. The CDR3 is 16 amino acids. In DNA form, the CDR3 reads TGTGCCAGCAGCCCCCCGGGCAGGGGGGAAGTCGGGGAGCTGTTTTTT. This sequence encodes CASSPPGRGEVGELFF.

V gene TRBV5-4 combines with J gene TRBJ2-2, with D unresolved. CDR1 and CDR2 (germline): SGHNT, YYREEE (reference sequence). This CDR3 is 15 amino acids long. Trimming cost V 3 bases and J 7 bases, with 16 bases left between them. This chain's CDR3 is CASSSPPGSGGELFF. CDR3 nucleotides: TGTGCCAGCAGCTCACCGCCGGGCTCCGGCGGGGAGCTGTTTTTT.

This clone occurred a few times. V gene TRBV5-1 combines with J gene TRBJ2-7; TRBD2 is a possible D gene (6 bases). This CDR3 is 15 amino acids long. Trimming removed 4 bases at V and 0 bases at J, with 14 bases between. CDR1 and CDR2 (germline): SGHRS, YFSETQ. In nucleotides, the CDR3 is TGCGCCAGCAGCCTACTAGCCCATAGCTCCTACGAGCAGTACTTC. Translation gives CASSLLAHSSYEQYF.

The genes are TRBV28 and TRBJ2-7, with 7 bases identical to TRBD1. Losses at the gene ends were 7 bases for V and 2 bases for J; bases not matched to a gene: 5. The CDR3 runs to 13 residues. Germline-derived CDR1 and CDR2 are MDHEN and SYDVKM. DNA of the CDR3: TGTGCCAGCACGGGACAGCACACCTACGAGCAGTACTTC. Its protein is CASTGQHTYEQYF.

In its sample, this clone was seen once. V usage is TRBV5-1 and J usage is TRBJ2-7; D is unresolved. Germline V gene data show CDR1 as SGHRS and CDR2 as YFSETQ. The CDR3 has 15 amino acids. V shed 0 bases and J shed 1 base, with 11 bases lying between them. The CDR3 reads CASSLAAAASYEQYF. For the CDR3, the DNA is TGCGCCAGCAGCTTGGCGGCTGCTGCATCCTACGAGCAGTACTTC.

This chain uses TRBV6-5 with TRBJ2-1; 8 nucleotides line up with TRBD1. J was trimmed by 8 bases and V by 6 bases; bases with no gene match: 6. The CDR3 has 13 amino acids. Germline V CDR1 and CDR2: MNHEY, SVGAGI. The CDR3 sequence is CASRLTGAHEQFF. In DNA, the CDR3 is TGTGCCAGCAGATTGACAGGGGCCCATGAGCAGTTCTTC.

The gene calls are TRBV3-1 (or the pseudogene TRBV3-2) and TRBJ2-7; unclear D gene. CDR3 size: 15 residues. Germline V gives CDR1 LGHDT, CDR2 YNNKEL (reference sequence). V was clipped by 1 base and J by 0 bases, with 10 bases between them. CDR3 coding DNA: TGTGCCAGCAGCCAAGTGCGCGGCATCTCCTACGAGCAGTACTTC. Amino acid sequence: CASSQVRGISYEQYF.

The V gene is TRBV30, the J gene TRBJ2-7; 7 bases match TRBD1. CDR1 and CDR2 from the germline V gene are GTSNPN and SVGIG (reference sequence). Trimming cost V 2 bases and J 7 bases; bases outside gene matches: 5. This CDR3 is 12 amino acids long. The CDR3: CAWSLQGYEQYF. The CDR3 DNA reads as TGTGCCTGGAGTCTACAGGGGTATGAGCAGTACTTC.

The chain combines TRBV28 with TRBJ1-3; D might be TRBD1 (6 bases). There are 15 residues in the CDR3. Deletions cut 9 bases from V and 2 bases from J, with 17 bases between. Germline V CDR1 and CDR2: MDHEN, SYDVKM. This CDR3 is CASSRGGVAGNTIYF. DNA of the CDR3: TGTGCCAGTTCGAGGGGGGGCGTCGCTGGAAACACCATATATTTT.

J is TRBJ1-2 and V is TRBV7-2; D is uncertain. The CDR3 sequence is 12 residues long. Germline lookup yields CDR1 SGHTA and CDR2 FQGNSA. V lost 6 bases to trimming and J lost 3 bases, with 8 bases between them. CDR3 amino acids: CASRYYDYGYTF. The CDR3 region has the DNA TGTGCCAGCAGGTACTACGACTATGGCTACACCTTC.